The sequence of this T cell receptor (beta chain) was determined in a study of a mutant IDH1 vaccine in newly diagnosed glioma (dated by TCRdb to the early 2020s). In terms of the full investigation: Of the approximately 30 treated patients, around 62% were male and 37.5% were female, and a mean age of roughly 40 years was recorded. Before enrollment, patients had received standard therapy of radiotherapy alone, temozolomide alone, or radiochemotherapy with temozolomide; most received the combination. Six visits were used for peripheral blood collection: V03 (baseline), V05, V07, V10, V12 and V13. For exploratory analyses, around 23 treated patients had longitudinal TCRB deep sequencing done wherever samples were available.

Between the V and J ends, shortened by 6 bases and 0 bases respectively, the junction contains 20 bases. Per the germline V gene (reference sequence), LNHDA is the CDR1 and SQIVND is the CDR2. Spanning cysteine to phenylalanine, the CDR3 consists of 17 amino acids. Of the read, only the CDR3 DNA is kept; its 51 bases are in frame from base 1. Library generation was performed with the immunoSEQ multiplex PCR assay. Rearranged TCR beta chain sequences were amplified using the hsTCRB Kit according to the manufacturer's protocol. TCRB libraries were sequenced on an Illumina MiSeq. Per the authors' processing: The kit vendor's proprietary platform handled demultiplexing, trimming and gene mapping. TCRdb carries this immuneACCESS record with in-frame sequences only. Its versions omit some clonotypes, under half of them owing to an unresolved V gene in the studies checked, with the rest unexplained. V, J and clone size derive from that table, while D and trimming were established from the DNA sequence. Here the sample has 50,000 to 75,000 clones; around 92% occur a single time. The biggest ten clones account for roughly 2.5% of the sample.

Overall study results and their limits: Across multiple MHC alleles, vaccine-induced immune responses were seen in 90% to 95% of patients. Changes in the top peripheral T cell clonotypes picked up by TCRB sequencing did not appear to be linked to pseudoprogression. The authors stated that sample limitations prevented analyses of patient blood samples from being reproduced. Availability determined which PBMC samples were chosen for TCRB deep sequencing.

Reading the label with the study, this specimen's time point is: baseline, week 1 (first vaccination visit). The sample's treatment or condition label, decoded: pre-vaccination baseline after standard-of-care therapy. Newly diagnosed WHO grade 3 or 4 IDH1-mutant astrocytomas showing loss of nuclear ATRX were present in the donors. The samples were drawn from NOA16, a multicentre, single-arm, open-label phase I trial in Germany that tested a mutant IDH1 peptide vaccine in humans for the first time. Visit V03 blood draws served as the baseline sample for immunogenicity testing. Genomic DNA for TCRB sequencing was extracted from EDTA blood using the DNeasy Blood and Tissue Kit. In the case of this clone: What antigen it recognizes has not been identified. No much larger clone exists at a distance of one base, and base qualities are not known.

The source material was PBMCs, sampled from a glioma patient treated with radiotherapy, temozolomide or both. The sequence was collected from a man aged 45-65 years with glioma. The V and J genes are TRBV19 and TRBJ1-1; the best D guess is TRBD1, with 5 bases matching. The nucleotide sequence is TGTGCCAGTAGCCGCGGCGGGGGACTGGTCATGAACACTGAAGCTTTCTTT. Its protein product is CASSRGGGLVMNTEAFF.